This T cell receptor (beta chain) emerged from a study of regulatory T cells in long-lasting Graves disease. V was clipped by 1 base and J by 0 bases, with 7 bases between them. The V gene's germline CDR1 is SEHNR and CDR2 FQNEAQ (reference sequence). The CDR3 covers 15 residues. CDR3 regions were amplified by Arm-PCR using iRepertoire HTBI primers to build TCR beta libraries. TCRdb called the multiplex PCR reads again in MiXCR, with one record for every CDR3 protein. The sample has around 450,000 distinct CDR3 sequences, 20% to 25% seen once. Time point defined: persistent/refractory GD, antithyroid drugs over 5 years with positive TRAb. Isolated PBMC RNA provided the starting material for the TCR library. This clonotype was counted many times.

The receptor was isolated from a female donor with Graves disease. The chain has TRBV7-9 and TRBJ1-5; D not resolved. The source was peripheral blood mononuclear cells (PBMCs), collected when the disease was refractory, from a patient treated with antithyroid drugs. The CDR3 DNA sequence: TGTGCCAGCAGCTTAGAAGGTTATAGCAATCAGCCCCAGCATTTT. Translation: CASSLEGYSNQPQHF.